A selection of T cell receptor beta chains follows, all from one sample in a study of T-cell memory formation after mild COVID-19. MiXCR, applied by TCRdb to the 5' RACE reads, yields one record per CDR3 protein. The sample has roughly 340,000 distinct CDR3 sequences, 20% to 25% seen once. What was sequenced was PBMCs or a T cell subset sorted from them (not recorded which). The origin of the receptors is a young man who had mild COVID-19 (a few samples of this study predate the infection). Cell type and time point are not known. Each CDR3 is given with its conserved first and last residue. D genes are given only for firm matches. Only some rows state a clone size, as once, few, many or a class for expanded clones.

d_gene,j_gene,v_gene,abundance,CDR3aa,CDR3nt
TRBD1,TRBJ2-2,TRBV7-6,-,CASSLATGAGELFF,TGTGCCAGCAGCTTAGCGACAGGGGCCGGGGAGCTGTTTTTT
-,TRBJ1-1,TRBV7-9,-,CASSSRGGTEAFF,TGCGCCAGCAGTTCCAGGGGAGGCACTGAAGCTTTCTTT
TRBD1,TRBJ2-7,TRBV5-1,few,CASSSGQGTSYEQYF,TGCGCCAGCAGCTCCGGACAGGGGACATCCTACGAGCAGTACTTC
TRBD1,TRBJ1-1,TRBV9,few,CASSALHRGLSTEAFF,TGTGCCAGCAGCGCGCTCCACAGGGGACTAAGCACTGAAGCTTTCTTT
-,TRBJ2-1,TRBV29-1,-,CSLTGHANNEQFF,TGCAGCCTCACCGGGCATGCAAACAATGAGCAGTTCTTC
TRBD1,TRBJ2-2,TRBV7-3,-,CASTPGTGVAGELFF,TGTGCCAGCACCCCAGGGACAGGGGTGGCCGGGGAGCTGTTTTTT
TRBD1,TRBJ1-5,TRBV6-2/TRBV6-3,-,CASSQGQYSNQPQHF,TGTGCCAGCAGTCAGGGACAGTATAGCAATCAGCCCCAGCATTTT
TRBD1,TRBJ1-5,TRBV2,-,CASSTGGGNQPQHF,TGTGCAAGCAGTACAGGGGGTGGCAATCAGCCCCAGCATTTT
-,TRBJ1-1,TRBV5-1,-,CASSLERVVNTEAFF,TGCGCCAGCAGCTTGGAAAGGGTCGTGAACACTGAAGCTTTCTTT
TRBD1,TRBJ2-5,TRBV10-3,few,CASDRDRGRETQYF,TGTGCCAGCGACCGGGACAGGGGACGGGAGACCCAGTACTTC
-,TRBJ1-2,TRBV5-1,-,CASSLREANYGYTF,TGCGCCAGCAGCCTCAGGGAGGCAAACTATGGCTACACCTTC
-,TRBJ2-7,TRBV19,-,CASSSPGSAYEQYF,TGTGCCAGTAGTTCTCCAGGGTCCGCCTACGAGCAGTACTTC
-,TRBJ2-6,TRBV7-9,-,CASSLGLQSGANVLTF,TGTGCCAGCAGCTTAGGACTCCAGTCTGGGGCCAACGTCCTGACTTTC
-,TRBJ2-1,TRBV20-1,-,CSADGPYEQFF,TGCAGTGCTGACGGACCGTACGAGCAGTTCTTC